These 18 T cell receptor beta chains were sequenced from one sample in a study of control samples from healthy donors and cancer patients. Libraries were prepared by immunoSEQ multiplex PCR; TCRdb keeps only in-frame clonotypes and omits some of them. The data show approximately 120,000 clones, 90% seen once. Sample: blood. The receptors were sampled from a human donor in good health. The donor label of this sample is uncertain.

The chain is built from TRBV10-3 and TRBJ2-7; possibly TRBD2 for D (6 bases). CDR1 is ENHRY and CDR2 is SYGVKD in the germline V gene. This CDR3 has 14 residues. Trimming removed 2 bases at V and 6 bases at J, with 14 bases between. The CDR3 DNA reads TGTGCCATCAGTGAGCGTCCGGGGGATACCGAGCAGTACTTC. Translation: CAISERPGDTEQYF.

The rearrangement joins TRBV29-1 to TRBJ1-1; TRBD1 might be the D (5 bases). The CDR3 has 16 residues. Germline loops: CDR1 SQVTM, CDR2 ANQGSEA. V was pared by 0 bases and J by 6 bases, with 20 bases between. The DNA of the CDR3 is TGCAGCGTTGAAGATGGAGTAAAAGGGCTGGGGGCTGAAGCTTTCTTT. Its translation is CSVEDGVKGLGAEAFF.

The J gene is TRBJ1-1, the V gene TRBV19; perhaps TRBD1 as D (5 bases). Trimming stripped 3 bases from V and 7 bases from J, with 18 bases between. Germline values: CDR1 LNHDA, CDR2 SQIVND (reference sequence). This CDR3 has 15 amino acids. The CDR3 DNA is TGTGCCAGTAGTATCCAGGGCGGCCTTGGCTATGAAGCTTTCTTT. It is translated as CASSIQGGLGYEAFF.

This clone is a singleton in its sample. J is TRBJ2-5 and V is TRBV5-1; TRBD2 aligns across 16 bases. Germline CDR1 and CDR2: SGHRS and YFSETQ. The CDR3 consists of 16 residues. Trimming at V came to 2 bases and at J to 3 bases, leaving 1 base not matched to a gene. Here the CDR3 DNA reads TGCGCCAGCAGCTTAGGGACTAGCGGGGGGGAAGAGACCCAGTACTTC. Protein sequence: CASSLGTSGGEETQYF.

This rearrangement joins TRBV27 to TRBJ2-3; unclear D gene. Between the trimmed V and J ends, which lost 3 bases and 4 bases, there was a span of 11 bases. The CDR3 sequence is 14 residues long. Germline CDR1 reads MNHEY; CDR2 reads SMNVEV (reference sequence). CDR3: CASSFNRLADTQYF. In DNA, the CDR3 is TGTGCCAGCAGTTTTAACCGGCTGGCAGATACGCAGTATTTT.

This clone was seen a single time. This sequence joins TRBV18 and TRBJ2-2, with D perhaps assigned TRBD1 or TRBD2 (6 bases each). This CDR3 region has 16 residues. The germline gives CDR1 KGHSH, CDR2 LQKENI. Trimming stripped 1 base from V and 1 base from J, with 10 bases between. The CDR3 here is CASSPRGAMNTGELFF. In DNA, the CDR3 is TGTGCCAGCTCACCACGGGGGGCAATGAACACCGGGGAGCTGTTTTTT.

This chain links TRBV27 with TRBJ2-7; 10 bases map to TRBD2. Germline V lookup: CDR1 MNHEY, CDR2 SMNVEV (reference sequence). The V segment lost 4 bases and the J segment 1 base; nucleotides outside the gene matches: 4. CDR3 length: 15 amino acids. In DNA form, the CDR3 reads TGTGCCAGCAGTTCGGCTAGCGGGGGATCCTACGAGCAGTACTTC. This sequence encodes CASSSASGGSYEQYF.

In DNA form, the CDR3 reads TGCGCCAGCAGCCCACGGACAGGGAGCTCCTACGAGCAGTACTTC. Protein product: CASSPRTGSSYEQYF. The chain combines TRBV5-1 with TRBJ2-7, with 8 bases fitting TRBD1. J gave up 0 bases and V 4 bases, and 6 bases lay outside the gene matches. CDR3 length: 15 residues. Germline V gene sequence: CDR1 SGHRS, CDR2 YFSETQ.

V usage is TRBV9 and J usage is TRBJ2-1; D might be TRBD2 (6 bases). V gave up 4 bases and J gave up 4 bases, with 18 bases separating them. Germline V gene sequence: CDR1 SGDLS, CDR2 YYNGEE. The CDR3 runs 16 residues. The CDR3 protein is CASSPGRGSLYNEQFF. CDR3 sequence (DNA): TGTGCCAGCAGCCCAGGGCGGGGATCACTTTACAATGAGCAGTTCTTC.

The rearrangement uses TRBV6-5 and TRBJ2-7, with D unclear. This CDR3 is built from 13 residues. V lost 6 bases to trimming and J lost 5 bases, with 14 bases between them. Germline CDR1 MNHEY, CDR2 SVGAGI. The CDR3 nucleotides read TGTGCCAGCAGCCTCACACGGAACCACGAGCAGTACTTC. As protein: CASSLTRNHEQYF.

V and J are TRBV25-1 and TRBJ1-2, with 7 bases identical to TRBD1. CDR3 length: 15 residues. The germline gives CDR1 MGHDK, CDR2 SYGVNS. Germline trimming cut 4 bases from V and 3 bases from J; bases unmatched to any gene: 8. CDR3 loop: CASSAGQAGYYGYTF. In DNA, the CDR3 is TGTGCCAGCAGTGCCGGACAGGCGGGTTACTATGGCTACACCTTC.

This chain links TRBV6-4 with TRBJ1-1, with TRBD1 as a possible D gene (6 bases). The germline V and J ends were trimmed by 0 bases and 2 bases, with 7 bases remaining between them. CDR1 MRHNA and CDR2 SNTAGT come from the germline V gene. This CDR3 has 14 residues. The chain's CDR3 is CASSDSGGNTEAFF. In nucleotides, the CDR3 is TGTGCCAGCAGTGACTCGGGGGGCAACACTGAAGCTTTCTTT.

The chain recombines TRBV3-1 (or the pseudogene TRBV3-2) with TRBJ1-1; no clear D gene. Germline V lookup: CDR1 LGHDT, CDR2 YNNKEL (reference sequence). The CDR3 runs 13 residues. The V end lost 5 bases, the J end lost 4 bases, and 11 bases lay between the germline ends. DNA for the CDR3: TGTGCCAGCAGCTCCAGACCGAGCACTGAAGCTTTCTTT. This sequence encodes CASSSRPSTEAFF.

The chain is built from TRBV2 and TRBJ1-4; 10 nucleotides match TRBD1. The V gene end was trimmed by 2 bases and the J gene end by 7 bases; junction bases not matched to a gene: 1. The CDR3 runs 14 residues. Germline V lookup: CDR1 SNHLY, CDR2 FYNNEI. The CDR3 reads CASSEWDRGEKLFF. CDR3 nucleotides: TGTGCCAGCAGTGAATGGGACAGGGGTGAAAAACTGTTTTTT.

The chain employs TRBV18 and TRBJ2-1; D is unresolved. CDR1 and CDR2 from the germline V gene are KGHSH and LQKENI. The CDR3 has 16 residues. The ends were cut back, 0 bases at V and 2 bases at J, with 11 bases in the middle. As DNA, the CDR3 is TGTGCCAGCTCACCACCGGGCCAGGTGACCTACAATGAGCAGTTCTTC. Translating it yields CASSPPGQVTYNEQFF. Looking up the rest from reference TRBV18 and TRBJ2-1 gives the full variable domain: NAGVMQNPRHLVRRRGQEARLRCSPMKGHSHVYWYRQLPEEGLKFMVYLQKENIIDESGMPKERFSAEFPKEGPSILRIQQVVRGDSAAYFCASSPPGQVTYNEQFFGPGTRLTVL.

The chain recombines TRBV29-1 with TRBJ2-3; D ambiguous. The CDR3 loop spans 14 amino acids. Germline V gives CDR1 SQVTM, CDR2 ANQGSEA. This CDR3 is CSGALGIRTDTQYF. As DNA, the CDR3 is TGCAGTGGTGCTCTGGGAATCCGCACAGATACGCAGTATTTT.

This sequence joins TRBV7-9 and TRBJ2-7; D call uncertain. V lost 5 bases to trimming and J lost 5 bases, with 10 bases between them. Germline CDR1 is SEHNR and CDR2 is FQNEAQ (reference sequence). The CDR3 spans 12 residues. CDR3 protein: CASSRTGHEQYF. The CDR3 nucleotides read TGTGCCAGCAGCCGGACGGGTCACGAGCAGTACTTC.

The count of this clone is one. CDR3 bases: TGTGCCATCAGTGGGGGGACAGGGAATAGCAATCAGCCCCAGCATTTT. Protein sequence: CAISGGTGNSNQPQHF. V and J are TRBV10-3 and TRBJ1-5, with 9 positions matching TRBD1. Germline V lookup: CDR1 ENHRY, CDR2 SYGVKD. The CDR3 totals 16 residues. V lost 4 bases and J lost 0; bases outside the gene matches: 4.